Below, 27 T cell receptor beta chains from the same sample are listed, as sequenced in a study of blood T cell repertoires in COVID-19 (dated by TCRdb to about 2020). Library generation was performed with the immunoSEQ multiplex PCR assay. The clones in this table, taken by TCRdb from immuneACCESS, are in-frame only. Not every clone is retained; where verified, under half of the shortfall comes from an unresolved V gene, and the cause of the rest is unknown. The sample includes some 42,000 clones, with under 90% observed a single time. The ten top clones hold roughly 0.39% of the sample. Sequencing was done on a sample of peripheral blood. The receptor set was obtained from a human donor in a cohort sampled during active COVID-19.

This chain joins TRBV6-5 and TRBJ1-1; 8 nucleotides align to TRBD1. Germline CDR1 and CDR2: MNHEY and SVGAGI. The ends lost 0 bases at V and 1 base at J; junction bases unmatched: 4. The CDR3 covers 16 residues. Here the CDR3 DNA reads TGTGCCAGCAGTTACTCGAGAGGGACAGGGAACACTGAAGCTTTCTTT. Its protein product is CASSYSRGTGNTEAFF.

The V and J genes are TRBV29-1 and TRBJ2-3, with 11 positions matching TRBD2. The germline V gene encodes CDR1 SQVTM and CDR2 ANQGSEA. Losses at the gene ends were 5 bases for V and 0 bases for J; bases not matched to a gene: 1. The CDR3 is 14 residues long. The CDR3 is CSVRLAGSTDTQYF. CDR3 bases: TGCAGCGTTCGACTAGCGGGAAGCACAGATACGCAGTATTTT.

The CDR3 protein is CASRGGGGLYGYTF. The CDR3 coding sequence is TGTGCCTCACGCGGGGGAGGAGGGCTTTATGGCTACACCTTC. This sequence joins TRBV27 and TRBJ1-2, with D tentatively TRBD1 (5 bases). Germline CDR1 reads MNHEY; CDR2 reads SMNVEV (reference sequence). This CDR3 has 14 amino acids. Trimming took 11 bases from V and 5 from J, leaving 21 bases between them.

The J gene is TRBJ2-5, the V gene TRBV19; 7 bases line up with TRBD1. The CDR3 extends over 13 amino acids. The J segment lost 5 bases and the V segment lost 0 bases, leaving 0 bases of the junction unmatched. The germline V gene encodes CDR1 LNHDA and CDR2 SQIVND (reference sequence). CDR3 sequence reads: CASSIDRGETQYF. CDR3 bases: TGTGCCAGTAGTATAGACAGGGGGGAGACCCAGTACTTC.

The V and J genes are TRBV6-5 and TRBJ1-5, with D unresolved. The CDR3 totals 15 residues. The V gene's germline CDR1 is MNHEY and CDR2 SVGAGI. With 5 bases removed from V and 1 base from J, the gap between germline ends came to 12 bases. CDR3 loop: CASSTNGWSNQPQHF. The DNA of the CDR3 is TGTGCCAGCAGTACCAACGGGTGGAGCAATCAGCCCCAGCATTTT.

This clone was picked up a small number of times. The V and J genes are TRBV12-3 or TRBV12-4 and TRBJ1-1; no clear D. V was clipped by 3 bases and J by 10 bases, with 15 bases between them. This CDR3 spans 13 amino acids. The CDR3 loop reads CASSLFENSRAFF. DNA for the CDR3: TGTGCCAGCAGTTTGTTTGAAAACAGTCGAGCTTTCTTT.

This clone was seen a few times. The chain recombines TRBV19 with TRBJ1-1; 8 bases agree with TRBD1. Unmatched junction bases numbered 12, after V lost 6 bases and J lost 6 bases. Germline CDR1 is LNHDA and CDR2 is SQIVND (reference sequence). This CDR3 spans 15 amino acids. CDR3 region: CASRTRTGSLAEAFF. The CDR3 nucleotides read TGTGCCAGTAGGACTAGGACAGGGAGTTTAGCTGAAGCTTTCTTT.

The chain links TRBV5-6 to TRBJ1-4; 8 positions match TRBD1. V was pared by 2 bases and J by 7 bases, with 4 bases of the junction left unmatched. Looked up from germline, CDR1 is SGHDT and CDR2 is YYEEEE. This CDR3 has 14 residues. The CDR3 is CASSFGQGGEKLFF. DNA for the CDR3: TGTGCCAGCAGCTTCGGACAGGGTGGTGAAAAACTGTTTTTT.

The chain links TRBV10-2 to TRBJ1-3; weak D call: TRBD1 (5 bases). V dropped 6 bases and J dropped 0 bases, with 15 bases sitting between them. This CDR3 contains 16 residues. Germline values: CDR1 WSHSY, CDR2 SAAADI. CDR3 protein: CASRMGGDYSGNTIYF. In DNA, the CDR3 is TGCGCCAGCAGGATGGGAGGGGACTACTCTGGAAACACCATATATTTT.

This rearrangement joins TRBV5-4 to TRBJ2-7, with TRBD2 identical over 14 bases. From germline, CDR1 is SGHNT and CDR2 YYREEE (reference sequence). The CDR3 length is 17 residues. V lost 4 bases to trimming and J lost 0 bases; unmatched junction nucleotides: 6. The CDR3 region has the DNA TGTGCCAGCAGCCCAGGACTAGCGGGGGGTTTCTCCTACGAGCAGTACTTC. Its protein product is CASSPGLAGGFSYEQYF.

This chain links TRBV10-2 with TRBJ2-7; 10 bases align to TRBD2. The length of the CDR3 is 13 residues. From germline, CDR1 is WSHSY and CDR2 SAAADI. V shed 6 bases, J shed 5 bases, and the junction held 4 bases outside the gene matches. CDR3 in DNA: TGCGCCAGCAGAGCTAGCGGGGGAGACGAGCAGTACTTC. Its translation is CASRASGGDEQYF.

V gene TRBV19 combines with J gene TRBJ1-1, with 7 bases matching TRBD1. The CDR3 contains 16 residues. Germline values: CDR1 LNHDA, CDR2 SQIVND (reference sequence). Trimming removed 0 bases from V and 1 base from J; junction bases left unmatched: 5. The DNA of the CDR3 is TGTGCCAGTAGTATAGATAAGACAGGGTCGAACACTGAAGCTTTCTTT. This encodes CASSIDKTGSNTEAFF.

This clone was counted between two and nine times. V and J are TRBV2 and TRBJ1-5; 7 bases are shared with TRBD1. The V and J ends lost 8 bases and 5 bases, in that order; junction bases with no gene match: 6. Germline V CDR1 and CDR2: SNHLY, FYNNEI. The CDR3 consists of 13 residues. CDR3 sequence: CASGTQGHQPQHF. CDR3 coding DNA: TGTGCCAGCGGAACACAGGGGCATCAGCCCCAGCATTTT.

The rearrangement links TRBV4-1 to TRBJ1-1, with 11 bases lining up with TRBD1. The CDR3 is made up of 15 amino acids. The germline V gene encodes CDR1 MGHRA and CDR2 YSYEKL. The junction had 6 bases not matched to a gene; V was cut back by 4 bases and J by 5 bases. CDR3 DNA sequence: TGCGCCAGCAGCCGGACCGGGACAGGGGGAACTGAAGCTTTCTTT. Amino acid sequence: CASSRTGTGGTEAFF.

The chain carries TRBV3-1 (or the pseudogene TRBV3-2) and TRBJ2-3; tentative D call: TRBD2 (7 bases). V was trimmed by 2 bases and J by 1 base, leaving 10 bases between them. This CDR3 contains 15 residues. Germline CDR1 is LGHDT and CDR2 is YNNKEL (reference sequence). CDR3 nucleotide sequence: TGTGCCAGCAGCCAAAGGGGGGGCCGCACAGATACGCAGTATTTT. This sequence encodes CASSQRGGRTDTQYF.

V and J are TRBV20-1 and TRBJ2-1, with a tentative D call TRBD1 (5 bases). Between the trimmed V and J ends, which lost 1 base and 7 bases, there was a span of 5 bases. CDR3 length: 11 residues. Germline CDR1 and CDR2: DFQATT and SNEGSKA (reference sequence). DNA of the CDR3: TGCAGTGCTAGAGCAGGGAATGAGCAGTTCTTC. Encoded protein: CSARAGNEQFF.

This clone occurred once. The chain employs TRBV27 and TRBJ2-7; 8 bases align to TRBD2. The CDR3 spans 18 residues. The ends lost 6 bases at V and 4 bases at J; junction bases unmatched: 20. Germline CDR1 is MNHEY and CDR2 is SMNVEV (reference sequence). CDR3 sequence: CASSPLFPGLEGPYEQYF. DNA for the CDR3: TGTGCCAGCAGCCCGTTATTCCCGGGACTAGAGGGACCGTACGAGCAGTACTTC.

The chain combines TRBV3-1 (or the pseudogene TRBV3-2) with TRBJ1-2; D gene unclear. The length of the CDR3 is 14 residues. Deletions cut 1 base from V and 2 bases from J, with 8 bases between. CDR1 is LGHDT and CDR2 is YNNKEL in the germline V gene (reference sequence). The CDR3 spells CASSQGSSNYGYTF. Written as DNA, the CDR3 is TGTGCCAGCAGCCAAGGGTCTAGCAACTATGGCTACACCTTC.

The chain employs TRBV7-2 and TRBJ2-7, with 8 positions matching TRBD1. V was pared by 7 bases and J by 3 bases, with 11 bases of the junction left unmatched. Germline values: CDR1 SGHTA, CDR2 FQGNSA. The CDR3 runs 15 residues. CDR3 loop: CASTTDGTGLYEQYF. CDR3 DNA sequence: TGTGCCAGCACGACCGATGGGACAGGACTCTACGAGCAGTACTTC.

The chain employs TRBV6-5 and TRBJ2-7, with D possibly TRBD2 on 6 matching bases. Germline V gives CDR1 MNHEY, CDR2 SVGAGI. The V end was cut by 2 bases, the J end by 0 bases, with 11 bases between. The CDR3 loop spans 15 amino acids. The CDR3 DNA reads as TGTGCCAGCAGTTACGACGGGGGTATCTCCTACGAGCAGTACTTC. Its protein is CASSYDGGISYEQYF.

The CDR3 sequence: CASTGPAGEQYF. The DNA for the CDR3 is TGTGCCAGCACTGGCCCGGCGGGGGAGCAGTACTTC. The genes are TRBV6-5 and TRBJ2-7, with a possible D match to TRBD2 (6 bases). V was cut by 7 bases and J by 7 bases, with 14 bases left in between. Germline V gives CDR1 MNHEY, CDR2 SVGAGI. The CDR3 consists of 12 residues.

The chain joins TRBV29-1 to TRBJ1-1; 8 bases agree with TRBD1. The CDR3 runs 15 residues. Germline V gives CDR1 SQVTM, CDR2 ANQGSEA. V shed 6 bases, J shed 0 bases, and the junction held 9 bases outside the gene matches. The CDR3 sequence: CSVHTGGGMNTEAFF. The CDR3 coding sequence is TGCAGCGTGCACACAGGGGGGGGCATGAACACTGAAGCTTTCTTT.

The chain has TRBV5-3 and TRBJ2-7; 10 bases line up with TRBD1. TRBV5-3 is annotated as an ORF whose role is uncertain. The CDR3 is 16 residues long. Losses at the gene ends were 4 bases for V and 5 bases for J; bases not matched to a gene: 12. The CDR3 region is CARSPDRGSARDEQYF. The CDR3 bases are TGTGCCAGAAGCCCGGACAGGGGGTCCGCAAGGGACGAGCAGTACTTC.

The chain carries TRBV7-9 and TRBJ2-7, with D tentatively TRBD1 (6 bases). CDR1 SEHNR and CDR2 FQNEAQ come from the germline V gene (reference sequence). The V and J ends lost 1 base and 7 bases respectively, with 11 bases between them. CDR3 length: 13 amino acids. CDR3 sequence reads: CASSLVYGTEQYF. The DNA of the CDR3 is TGTGCCAGCAGCTTAGTGTATGGGACAGAGCAGTACTTC.

The chain's CDR3 is CASSPGQGAYGYTF. CDR3 sequence (DNA): TGTGCCAGTAGTCCTGGACAGGGGGCATATGGCTACACCTTC. This chain joins TRBV19 and TRBJ1-2; TRBD1 agrees at 11 bases. Germline V gene lookup returns CDR1 LNHDA and CDR2 SQIVND (reference sequence). CDR3 length: 14 residues. V was clipped by 5 bases and J by 5 bases; unmatched bases: 4. The full variable domain, with the rest looked up from reference TRBV19 and TRBJ1-2, is DGGITQSPKYLFRKEGQNVTLSCEQNLNHDAMYWYRQDPGQGLRLIYYSQIVNDFQKGDIAEGYSVSREKKESFPLTVTSAQKNPTAFYLCASSPGQGAYGYTFGSGTRLTVV.

This clone came up once. The chain has TRBV4-1 and TRBJ1-1; D gene unclear. This CDR3 is 13 amino acids long. Trimming removed 4 bases at V and 5 bases at J, with 11 bases between. Looked up from germline, CDR1 is MGHRA and CDR2 is YSYEKL. The CDR3 sequence: CASSLGSGTEAFF. The DNA for the CDR3 is TGCGCCAGCAGCCTAGGCTCGGGGACTGAAGCTTTCTTT.

The chain recombines TRBV18 with TRBJ1-1, with 7 nucleotides matching TRBD1. The CDR3 totals 17 residues. The germline gives CDR1 KGHSH, CDR2 LQKENI. Trimming removed 6 bases from V and 0 bases from J; junction bases left unmatched: 13. This chain's CDR3 is CASSPEIGTELNTEAFF. CDR3 coding DNA: TGTGCCAGCTCCCCGGAAATAGGGACAGAGCTGAACACTGAAGCTTTCTTT.